One sample yielded the 19 T cell receptor beta chains listed below, sequenced in a study of response to subunit inactivated influenza vaccine. TCRdb redid the calling of the RT-PCR reads with MiXCR, one entry per CDR3 protein. In the table there are around 760,000 distinct CDR3 sequences, approximately 15% of which are singletons. Material: PBMCs from blood, obtained 14 days before vaccination. The source is a man aged 50 to 59 who received an inactivated influenza vaccine.

In its sample, this clonotype was seen a few times. V gene TRBV12-3 or TRBV12-4 combines with J gene TRBJ2-7; TRBD2 matches at 8 bases. This CDR3 has 14 amino acids. The V and J ends lost 2 bases and 6 bases, in that order; junction bases with no gene match: 6. The CDR3 reads CASSLSGSLFEQYF. The CDR3 DNA reads as TGTGCCAGCAGTTTAAGCGGGAGTCTCTTCGAGCAGTACTTC.

This clonotype was seen more than once but under ten times. As DNA, the CDR3 is TGTGCCAGCAGGGAGAATGAAAAACTGTTTTTT. This encodes CASRENEKLFF. The rearrangement links TRBV28 to TRBJ1-4; D gene ambiguous. Trimming removed 6 bases from V and 5 bases from J, with 4 bases in between. This CDR3 contains 11 residues. In germline, CDR1 is MDHEN, CDR2 SYDVKM.

This clonotype was seen a handful of times. This chain joins TRBV9 and TRBJ2-5; a possible D gene is TRBD2 (6 bases). Trimming pared 0 bases from V and 5 bases from J, leaving 14 bases between. The CDR3 has 15 amino acids. CDR1 and CDR2 (germline): SGDLS, YYNGEE. CDR3 protein: CASSVGWEVGETQYF. CDR3 coding DNA: TGTGCCAGCAGCGTAGGGTGGGAGGTCGGGGAGACCCAGTACTTC.

This clonotype has more than one count but fewer than ten. The rearrangement joins TRBV9 to TRBJ2-1; 7 bases fit TRBD1. CDR1 is SGDLS, CDR2 YYNGEE, per germline. Trimming cost V 7 bases and J 4 bases; bases outside gene matches: 8. This CDR3 contains 14 residues. The CDR3 sequence: CASSGVTGYNEQFF. The CDR3 nucleotides are TGTGCCAGCTCAGGAGTGACAGGGTACAATGAGCAGTTCTTC.

This clonotype was seen repeatedly, ten times or more. The chain uses TRBV7-6 and TRBJ2-1; 11 nucleotides align to TRBD2. This CDR3 is 16 amino acids long. The trim removed 0 bases at V and 5 bases at J, leaving 3 bases unmatched. Per the germline V gene, CDR1 is SGHVS and CDR2 is FNYEAQ. The CDR3 DNA reads TGTGCCAGCAGCTTAGCAGCACTAGCGGGAGACAATGAGCAGTTCTTC. Amino acid sequence: CASSLAALAGDNEQFF.

The chain has TRBV18 and TRBJ1-2; D is unclear. Per the germline V gene, CDR1 is KGHSH and CDR2 is LQKENI. The CDR3 totals 13 residues. The V and J ends lost 2 bases and 2 bases respectively, with 6 bases between them. As DNA, the CDR3 is TGTGCCAGCTCACCATATCCCAACTATGGCTACACCTTC. This encodes CASSPYPNYGYTF.

This clonotype was recorded a few times. The rearrangement links TRBV5-1 to TRBJ2-5; no definite D call. Germline V gene sequence: CDR1 SGHRS, CDR2 YFSETQ. The CDR3 contains 14 residues. The germline V and J ends were trimmed by 2 bases and 1 base, with 9 bases remaining between them. DNA for the CDR3: TGCGCCAGCAGCTTCCGGGCCACCCAAGAGACCCAGTACTTC. Protein sequence: CASSFRATQETQYF.

This clonotype was detected many times. The chain recombines TRBV28 with TRBJ2-1; 11 bases are shared with TRBD2. CDR3 length: 14 amino acids. Germline CDR1 MDHEN, CDR2 SYDVKM. The V and J ends lost 10 bases and 8 bases, in that order; junction bases with no gene match: 10. CDR3 sequence reads: CATYGSGRADEQFF. In DNA, the CDR3 is TGTGCCACCTACGGTAGCGGGAGGGCCGATGAGCAGTTCTTC.

This chain joins TRBV7-2 and TRBJ2-4; D remains ambiguous. Germline V gives CDR1 SGHTA, CDR2 FQGNSA. V was trimmed by 0 bases and J by 9 bases, leaving 9 bases between them. The CDR3 is 13 amino acids. CDR3 in amino acids: CASSLATSSIQYF. In DNA, the CDR3 is TGTGCCAGCAGCTTAGCGACATCTTCCATTCAGTACTTC.

There are a few counts of this clonotype. The gene calls are TRBV15 and TRBJ2-5; D gene ambiguous. CDR1 LNHNV and CDR2 YYDKDF come from the germline V gene (reference sequence). The CDR3 contains 12 residues. The V end was cut by 5 bases, the J end by 6 bases, with 10 bases between. The CDR3: CATSPRYQTQYF. The CDR3 coding sequence is TGTGCCACCAGCCCCCGGTATCAGACCCAGTACTTC.

This clonotype was counted ten times or more. The chain joins TRBV27 to TRBJ2-3; 8 bases match TRBD2. Germline values: CDR1 MNHEY, CDR2 SMNVEV (reference sequence). There are 16 residues in the CDR3. V lost 2 bases to trimming and J lost 1 base; unmatched junction nucleotides: 5. The CDR3 reads CASSLGGGPRTDTQYF. In DNA, the CDR3 is TGTGCCAGCAGTTTAGGCGGGGGGCCACGCACAGATACGCAGTATTTT.

V and J are TRBV12-3 or TRBV12-4 and TRBJ1-4; D is ambiguous. There are 14 residues in the CDR3. The V end was cut by 1 base, the J end by 7 bases, with 10 bases between. The chain's CDR3 is CASSLGFRGEKLFF. The CDR3 coding sequence is TGTGCCAGCAGTTTAGGCTTCAGAGGTGAAAAACTGTTTTTT.

A few counts support this clonotype. This chain joins TRBV5-4 and TRBJ2-1, with D perhaps matching TRBD2 (5 bases). V was shortened by 3 bases and J by 1 base, with 11 bases between the two germline ends. The CDR3 is 15 residues long. The germline V gene encodes CDR1 SGHNT and CDR2 YYREEE (reference sequence). The DNA of the CDR3 is TGTGCCAGCAGCTCCGGACTGAGATCCTACAATGAGCAGTTCTTC. Its protein is CASSSGLRSYNEQFF.

The CDR3 reads CAISESGRLAAPYNEQFF. The CDR3 nucleotides are TGTGCCATCAGTGAGTCGGGGCGGCTAGCGGCCCCCTACAATGAGCAGTTCTTC. J is TRBJ2-1 and V is TRBV10-3, with TRBD2 identical over 7 bases. The V gene's germline CDR1 is ENHRY and CDR2 SYGVKD. The length of the CDR3 is 18 residues. The ends lost 0 bases at V and 2 bases at J; junction bases unmatched: 10.

This sequence joins TRBV10-3 and TRBJ2-2; 11 nucleotides align to TRBD1. This CDR3 contains 15 residues. Unmatched junction bases numbered 3, after V lost 3 bases and J lost 6 bases. Germline values: CDR1 ENHRY, CDR2 SYGVKD. As DNA, the CDR3 is TGTGCCATCAGTGATGGGACAGGGGGGGCCGGGGAGCTGTTTTTT. Protein sequence: CAISDGTGGAGELFF.

The rearrangement uses TRBV11-1 and TRBJ2-3; TRBD2 might be the D (6 bases). The V end was cut by 5 bases, the J end by 4 bases, with 10 bases between. CDR1 SGHAT and CDR2 FQDESV come from the germline V gene (reference sequence). There are 13 residues in the CDR3. CDR3 DNA sequence: TGTGCCAGCAGCCGAGGACTACCAGATACGCAGTATTTT. This codes for CASSRGLPDTQYF. Drawing the rest from reference TRBV11-1 and TRBJ2-3, the complete variable domain is EAEVAQSPRYKITEKSQAVAFWCDPISGHATLYWYRQILGQGPELLVQFQDESVVDDSQLPKDRFSAERLKGVDSTLKIQPAELGDSAMYLCASSRGLPDTQYFGPGTRLTVL.

This clonotype was seen a handful of times. The V call is TRBV12-3 or TRBV12-4, the J call TRBJ2-1, with 7 positions matching TRBD1. V was clipped by 4 bases and J by 6 bases; unmatched bases: 6. This CDR3 has 14 amino acids. CDR3: CASSSSTGINEQFF. CDR3 nucleotide sequence: TGTGCCAGCAGTTCATCGACAGGGATCAATGAGCAGTTCTTC.

This clonotype was found a few times. The gene calls are TRBV10-1 and TRBJ2-3; 7 nucleotides match TRBD2. V lost 0 bases to trimming and J lost 8 bases; unmatched junction nucleotides: 14. This CDR3 has 17 residues. The germline V gene has CDR1 WNHNN and CDR2 SYGVQD (reference sequence). CDR3 nucleotide sequence: TGCGCCAGCAGTGAGTCGGGAGGGAGGAGCGGGGTCGGTACGCAGTATTTT. This codes for CASSESGGRSGVGTQYF.

The table lists this clonotype with a few counts. The chain combines TRBV18 with TRBJ2-5, with a possible D match to TRBD2 (6 bases). Germline loops: CDR1 KGHSH, CDR2 LQKENI. There are 13 residues in the CDR3. V was shortened by 8 bases and J by 1 base, with 11 bases between the two germline ends. The CDR3 loop is CASRASVQETQYF. The CDR3, as DNA: TGTGCCAGCAGAGCTAGCGTCCAAGAGACCCAGTACTTC. The full variable domain, rest sourced from reference TRBV18 and TRBJ2-5, is NAGVMQNPRHLVRRRGQEARLRCSPMKGHSHVYWYRQLPEEGLKFMVYLQKENIIDESGMPKERFSAEFPKEGPSILRIQQVVRGDSAAYFCASRASVQETQYFGPGTRLLVL.